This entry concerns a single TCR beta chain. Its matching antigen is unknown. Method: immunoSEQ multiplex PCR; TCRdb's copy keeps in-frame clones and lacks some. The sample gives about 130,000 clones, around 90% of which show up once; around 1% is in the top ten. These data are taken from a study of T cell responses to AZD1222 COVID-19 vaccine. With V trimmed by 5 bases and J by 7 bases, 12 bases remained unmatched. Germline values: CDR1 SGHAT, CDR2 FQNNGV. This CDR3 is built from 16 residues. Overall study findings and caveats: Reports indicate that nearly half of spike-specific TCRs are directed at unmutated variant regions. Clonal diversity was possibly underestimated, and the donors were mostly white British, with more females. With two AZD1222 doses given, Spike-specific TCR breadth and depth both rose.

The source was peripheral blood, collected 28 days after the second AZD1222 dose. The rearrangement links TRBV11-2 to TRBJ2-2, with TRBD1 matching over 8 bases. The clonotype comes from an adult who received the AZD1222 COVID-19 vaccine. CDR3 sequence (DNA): TGTGCCAGCAGCGTCAGATCGGCCGACAGGGGCGGGGAGCTGTTTTTT. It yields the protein CASSVRSADRGGELFF.